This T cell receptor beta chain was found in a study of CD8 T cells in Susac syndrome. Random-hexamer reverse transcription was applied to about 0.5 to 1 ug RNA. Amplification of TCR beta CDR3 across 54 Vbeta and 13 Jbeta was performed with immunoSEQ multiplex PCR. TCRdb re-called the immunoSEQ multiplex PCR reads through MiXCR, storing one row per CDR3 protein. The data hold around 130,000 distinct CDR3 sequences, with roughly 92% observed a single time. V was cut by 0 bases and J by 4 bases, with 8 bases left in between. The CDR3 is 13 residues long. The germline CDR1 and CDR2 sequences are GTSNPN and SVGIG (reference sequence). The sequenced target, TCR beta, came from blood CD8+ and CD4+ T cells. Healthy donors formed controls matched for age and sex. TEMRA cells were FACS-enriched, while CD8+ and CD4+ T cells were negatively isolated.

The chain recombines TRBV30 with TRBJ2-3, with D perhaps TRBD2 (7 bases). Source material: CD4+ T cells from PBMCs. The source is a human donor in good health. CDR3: CAWSVGGADTQYF. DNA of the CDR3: TGTGCCTGGAGTGTAGGGGGGGCAGATACGCAGTATTTT.